This T cell receptor (beta chain) derives from a study of blood T cell repertoires in COVID-19. Study information: Material from acute and convalescent COVID-19 was sourced from the United States, Italy and Spain. PBMCs, B-cell-depleted T cells, or T cells were the source of the cDNA or gDNA that made up the material.

Trimming removed 11 bases from V and 4 bases from J, with 9 bases in between. CDR1 and CDR2 from the germline V gene are MNHNY and SVGAGI (reference sequence). The CDR3 loop spans 11 amino acids. In the original analysis: Cell counts per sample came from amplifying reference gene primers. Some clones are missing from TCRdb's copy, which holds only in-frame ones; the method was immunoSEQ multiplex PCR. V and J calls and clone size are as listed in that table; D and trimming were resolved from the DNA. The sample gives a few hundred thousand clones, 89% of which show up once; 0.9% to 1% is in the top ten.

The sequenced sample was peripheral blood. The sequence derives from a woman in her thirties or forties who had recovered from COVID-19. V is TRBV6-6 and J is TRBJ2-1, with a tentative D call TRBD2 (5 bases). Here the CDR3 reads CAGGLYNEQFF. The CDR3 DNA reads TGTGCCGGCGGGCTTTACAATGAGCAGTTCTTC.